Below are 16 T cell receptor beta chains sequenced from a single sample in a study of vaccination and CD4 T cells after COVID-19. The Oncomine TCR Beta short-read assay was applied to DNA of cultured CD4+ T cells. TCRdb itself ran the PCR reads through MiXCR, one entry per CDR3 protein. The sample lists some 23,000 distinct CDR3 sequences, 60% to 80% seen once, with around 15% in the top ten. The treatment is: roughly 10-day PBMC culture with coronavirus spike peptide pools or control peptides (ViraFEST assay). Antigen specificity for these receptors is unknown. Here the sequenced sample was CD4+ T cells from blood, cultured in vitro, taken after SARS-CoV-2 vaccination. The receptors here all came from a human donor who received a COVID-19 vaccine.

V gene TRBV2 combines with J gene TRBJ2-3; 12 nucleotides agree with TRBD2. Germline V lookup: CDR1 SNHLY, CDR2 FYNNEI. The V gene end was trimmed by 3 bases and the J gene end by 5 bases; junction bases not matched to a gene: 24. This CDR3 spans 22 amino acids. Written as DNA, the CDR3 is TGTGCCAGCAGTGATCCTAGCGGGGGGGGGTCATCTGAGAACACAAGCGGAGATACGCAGTATTTT. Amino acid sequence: CASSDPSGGGSSENTSGDTQYF.

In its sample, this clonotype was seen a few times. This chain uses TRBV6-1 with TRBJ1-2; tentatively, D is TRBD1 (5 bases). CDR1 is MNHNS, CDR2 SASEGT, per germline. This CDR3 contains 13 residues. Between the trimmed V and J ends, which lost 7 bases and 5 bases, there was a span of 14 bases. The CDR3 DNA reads TGTGCCAGCAATTCGGGACCGACATATGGCTACACCTTC. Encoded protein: CASNSGPTYGYTF.

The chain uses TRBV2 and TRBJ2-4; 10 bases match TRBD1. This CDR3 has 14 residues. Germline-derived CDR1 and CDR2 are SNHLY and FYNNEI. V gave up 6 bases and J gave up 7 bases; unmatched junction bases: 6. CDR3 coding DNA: TGTGCCAGCAGCGTACCGGGACAGGGGAACATTCAGTACTTC. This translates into CASSVPGQGNIQYF.

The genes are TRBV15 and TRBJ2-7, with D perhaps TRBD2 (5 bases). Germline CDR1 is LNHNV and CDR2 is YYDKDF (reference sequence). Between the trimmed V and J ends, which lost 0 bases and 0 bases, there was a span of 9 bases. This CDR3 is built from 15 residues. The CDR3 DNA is TGTGCCACCAGCAGAGAAATGGGGAGCTCCTACGAGCAGTACTTC. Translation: CATSREMGSSYEQYF.

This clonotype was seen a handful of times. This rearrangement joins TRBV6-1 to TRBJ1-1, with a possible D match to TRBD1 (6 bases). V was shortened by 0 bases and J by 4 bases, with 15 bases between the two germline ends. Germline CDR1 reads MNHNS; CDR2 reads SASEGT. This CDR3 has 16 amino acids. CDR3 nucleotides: TGTGCCAGCAGTGAAGCGCTTTTTCAGGGGAGCACTGAAGCTTTCTTT. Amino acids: CASSEALFQGSTEAFF.

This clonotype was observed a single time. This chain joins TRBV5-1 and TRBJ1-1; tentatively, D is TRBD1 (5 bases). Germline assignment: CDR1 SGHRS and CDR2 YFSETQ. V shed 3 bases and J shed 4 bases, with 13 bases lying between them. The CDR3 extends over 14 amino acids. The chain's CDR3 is CASSSISGGTEAFF. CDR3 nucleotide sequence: TGCGCCAGCAGCTCCATCTCGGGGGGCACTGAAGCTTTCTTT.

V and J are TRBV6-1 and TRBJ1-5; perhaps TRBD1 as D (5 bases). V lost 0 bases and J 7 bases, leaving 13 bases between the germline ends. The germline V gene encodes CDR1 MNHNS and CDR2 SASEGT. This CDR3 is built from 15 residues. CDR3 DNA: TGTGCCAGCAGTGAAGCGGTTCTAGGGACCCAGCCCCAGCATTTT. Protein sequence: CASSEAVLGTQPQHF.

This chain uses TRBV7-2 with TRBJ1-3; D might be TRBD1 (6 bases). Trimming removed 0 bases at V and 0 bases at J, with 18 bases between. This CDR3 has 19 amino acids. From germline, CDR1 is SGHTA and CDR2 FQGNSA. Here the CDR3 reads CASSLAAYRAVLSGNTIYF. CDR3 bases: TGTGCCAGCAGCTTAGCCGCGTACAGGGCGGTACTCTCTGGAAACACCATATATTTT.

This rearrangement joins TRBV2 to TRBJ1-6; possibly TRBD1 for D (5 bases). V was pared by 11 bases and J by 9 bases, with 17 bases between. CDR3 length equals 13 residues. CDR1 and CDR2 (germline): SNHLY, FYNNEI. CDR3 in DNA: TGTGCCTCACGAGGGGTAATTGGTTCACCCCTCCACTTT. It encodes CASRGVIGSPLHF. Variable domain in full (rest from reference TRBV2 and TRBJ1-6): EPEVTQTPSHQVTQMGQEVILRCVPISNHLYFYWYRQILGQKVEFLVSFYNNEISEKSEIFDDQFSVERPDGSNFTLKIRSTKLEDSAMYFCASRGVIGSPLHFGNGTRLTVT.

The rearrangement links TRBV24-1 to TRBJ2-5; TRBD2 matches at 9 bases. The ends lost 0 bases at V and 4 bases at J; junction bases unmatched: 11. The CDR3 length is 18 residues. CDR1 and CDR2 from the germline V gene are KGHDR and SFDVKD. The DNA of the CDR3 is TGTGCCACCAGTGATTTGGTAGGGGGCGGGGGGGCCAGAGAGACCCAGTACTTC. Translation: CATSDLVGGGGARETQYF.

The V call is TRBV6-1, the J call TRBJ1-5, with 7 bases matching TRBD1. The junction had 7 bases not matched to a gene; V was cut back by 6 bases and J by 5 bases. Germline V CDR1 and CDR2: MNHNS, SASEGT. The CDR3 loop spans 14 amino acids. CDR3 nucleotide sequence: TGTGCCAGCAGCCTAGGACAGGCGGATCAGCCCCAGCATTTT. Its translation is CASSLGQADQPQHF.

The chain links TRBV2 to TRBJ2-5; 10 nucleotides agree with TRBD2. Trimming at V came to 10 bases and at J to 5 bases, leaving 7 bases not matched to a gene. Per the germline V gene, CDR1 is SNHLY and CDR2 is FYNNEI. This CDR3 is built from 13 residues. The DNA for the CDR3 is TGTGCCACCAAACTAGCGGGGCACGAGACCCAGTACTTC. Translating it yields CATKLAGHETQYF.

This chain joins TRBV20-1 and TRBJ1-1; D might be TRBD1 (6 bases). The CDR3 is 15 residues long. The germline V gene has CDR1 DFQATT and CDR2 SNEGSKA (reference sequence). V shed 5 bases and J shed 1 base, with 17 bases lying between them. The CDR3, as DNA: TGCAGTGCTGGGGGCCTCGACAGCCCGAACACTGAAGCTTTCTTT. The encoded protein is CSAGGLDSPNTEAFF.

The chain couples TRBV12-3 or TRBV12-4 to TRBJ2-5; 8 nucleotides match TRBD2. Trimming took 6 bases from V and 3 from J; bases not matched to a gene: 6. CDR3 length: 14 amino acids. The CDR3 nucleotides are TGTGCCAGCAGACCGAGCGGGGGTGAAGAGACCCAGTACTTC. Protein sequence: CASRPSGGEETQYF.

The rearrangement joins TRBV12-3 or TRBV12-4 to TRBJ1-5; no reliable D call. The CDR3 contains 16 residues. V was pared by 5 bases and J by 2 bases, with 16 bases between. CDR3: CASSPSGWVGNQPQHF. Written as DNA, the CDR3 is TGTGCCAGCAGTCCGTCCGGGTGGGTAGGCAATCAGCCCCAGCATTTT.

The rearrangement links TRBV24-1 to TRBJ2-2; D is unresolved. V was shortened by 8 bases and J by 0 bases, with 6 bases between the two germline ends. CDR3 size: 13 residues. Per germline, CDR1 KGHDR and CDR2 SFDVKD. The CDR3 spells CATNGPNTGELFF. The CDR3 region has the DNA TGTGCCACCAACGGTCCGAACACCGGGGAGCTGTTTTTT.